Below are 6 T cell receptor beta chains sequenced from a single sample in a study of graft-versus-host responses after intestinal transplantation listed by TCRdb under 2021. The library was prepared using the immunoSEQ multiplex PCR assay. The table comes from immuneACCESS by way of TCRdb, which keeps in-frame sequences with V and J called. Part of the clones is missing from these tables; in studies checked, under half for an unresolved V gene and the rest for unknown reasons. The sample table contains about 100,000 clones; only one count was recorded for over 75% of them. The ten largest clones add up to over 0.95% of the sample. In light of the paper, this sample's time point label describes: cells obtained before transplantation from donor or recipient. These receptors have no identified antigens. The source material was unstimulated CD4+ T cells sorted from spleen or lymph node cells, sampled before transplant. The receptors stem from a human donor who was the organ donor for an intestinal transplant.

The CDR3 nucleotides read TGTGCCGTCGAGGACGAGCAGTACTTC. It specifies CAVEDEQYF. This chain uses TRBV6-4 with TRBJ2-7; D call uncertain. Trimming cost V 11 bases and J 5 bases, with 7 bases left between them. This CDR3 has 9 amino acids. Germline CDR1 and CDR2: MRHNA and SNTAGT.

The chain combines TRBV6-4 with TRBJ1-6; TRBD1 matches 7 bases. CDR3 length: 15 amino acids. The junction had 2 bases not matched to a gene; V was cut back by 3 bases and J by 3 bases. From germline, CDR1 is MRHNA and CDR2 SNTAGT. In DNA, the CDR3 is TGTGCCAGCAGTGAAAGGGACAGCTATAATTCACCCCTCCACTTT. It encodes CASSERDSYNSPLHF.

The gene calls are TRBV6-5 and TRBJ1-1, with D possibly matching TRBD1 (5 bases). The CDR3 totals 13 residues. Germline CDR1 is MNHEY and CDR2 is SVGAGI. Trimming shortened V by 6 bases and J by 1 base, and 9 bases separated the two germline ends. DNA of the CDR3: TGTGCCAGCAGACCGGGGGGGAACACTGAAGCTTTCTTT. As protein: CASRPGGNTEAFF.

The chain joins TRBV19 to TRBJ1-2; weak D call: TRBD1 (5 bases). The germline CDR1 and CDR2 sequences are LNHDA and SQIVND (reference sequence). This CDR3 has 14 residues. Trimming removed 7 bases at V and 3 bases at J, with 15 bases between. CDR3 in amino acids: CASMEQGKDYGYTF. The DNA for the CDR3 is TGTGCCAGTATGGAGCAGGGTAAGGACTATGGCTACACCTTC.

The gene calls are TRBV28 and TRBJ2-2; no reliable D call. The CDR3 is made up of 13 amino acids. Germline V gives CDR1 MDHEN, CDR2 SYDVKM. The V and J ends lost 6 bases and 6 bases respectively, with 11 bases between them. The CDR3 DNA is TGTGCCAGCAGACGAGGTGGCTCCGGGGAGCTGTTTTTT. Encoded protein: CASRRGGSGELFF.

This clone came up once. The chain has TRBV4-1 and TRBJ2-7, with 7 nucleotides matching TRBD2. V shed 0 bases, J shed 0 bases, and the junction held 5 bases outside the gene matches. CDR3 length: 16 residues. The germline V gene encodes CDR1 MGHRA and CDR2 YSYEKL. CDR3 in DNA: TGCGCCAGCAGCCAAGATCGTGGGAGGGGCTCCTACGAGCAGTACTTC. Protein: CASSQDRGRGSYEQYF.